One sample yielded the 20 T cell receptor beta chains listed below, sequenced in a study of vaccination effects on CD4 cells after COVID-19. Assay used: immunoSEQ multiplex PCR; TCRdb lists only in-frame clones, some missing. This table has some 19,000 clones, roughly 73% appearing once. No antigen has been assigned to these receptors. Before sequencing, viral peptide pools were used by the ViraFEST assay to expand antigen-specific CD4+ T cells. Following 10 days of culture, CD4+ T cells were isolated. Nobody among the vaccine recipients had prior SARS-CoV-2 infection (nucleocapsid antibodies were negative). Sequenced material: CD4+ T cells from PBMCs cultured with HCoV-NL63 spike peptides, taken before COVID-19 vaccination. All receptors come from a human donor who received a COVID-19 vaccine.

V and J are TRBV9 and TRBJ1-4; no definite D call. Germline-derived CDR1 and CDR2 are SGDLS and YYNGEE. This CDR3 contains 17 residues. Trimming removed 2 bases from V and 0 bases from J, with 14 bases in between. The CDR3: CASSVGVGRATNEKLFF. Written as DNA, the CDR3 is TGTGCCAGCAGCGTCGGGGTCGGGAGGGCAACTAATGAAAAACTGTTTTTT. Drawing the rest from reference TRBV9 and TRBJ1-4, the complete variable domain is DSGVTQTPKHLITATGQRVTLRCSPRSGDLSVYWYQQSLDQGLQFLIQYYNGEERAKGNILERFSAQQFPDLHSELNLSSLELGDSALYFCASSVGVGRATNEKLFFGSGTQLSVL.

A few counts support this clone. The chain couples TRBV6-2 or TRBV6-3 to TRBJ2-7; D might be TRBD1 or TRBD2, each matching 6 bases. V was shortened by 6 bases and J by 0 bases, with 15 bases between the two germline ends. There are 15 residues in the CDR3. Germline lookup yields CDR1 MNHEY and CDR2 SVGEGT. The CDR3 bases are TGTGCCAGCAGCCCGGGGGCCTATCTCTCCTACGAGCAGTACTTC. It specifies CASSPGAYLSYEQYF.

The chain employs TRBV7-2 and TRBJ2-1; a weak D match, TRBD2 (5 bases). The CDR3 extends over 13 amino acids. Germline V gene lookup returns CDR1 SGHTA and CDR2 FQGNSA. The CDR3 here is CCSSPPSYNEQFF. CDR3 in DNA: TGTTGCTCTAGCCCACCCTCCTACAATGAGCAGTTCTTC.

The rearrangement joins TRBV15 to TRBJ1-2; 10 bases are shared with TRBD1. CDR3 length: 16 residues. The V gene's germline CDR1 is LNHNV and CDR2 YYDKDF (reference sequence). Trimming cost V 0 bases and J 4 bases; bases outside gene matches: 5. This chain's CDR3 is CATSRDRGQGVYGYTF. DNA for the CDR3: TGTGCCACCAGCAGAGACCGAGGACAGGGGGTCTATGGCTACACCTTC.

V and J are TRBV18 and TRBJ2-3; the D is unclear. CDR1 and CDR2 from the germline V gene are KGHSH and LQKENI. Trimming removed 3 bases from V and 1 base from J, with 8 bases in between. This CDR3 region has 14 residues. Written as DNA, the CDR3 is TGTGCCAGCTCACCCCCGGCACGCACAGATACGCAGTATTTT. Its translation is CASSPPARTDTQYF.

The gene calls are TRBV14 and TRBJ2-1, with 11 bases that match TRBD2. CDR1 SGHDN and CDR2 FVKESK come from the germline V gene. CDR3 length: 15 residues. After removal of 4 bases from V and 9 bases from J, the junction contained 8 bases not matched to a gene. The CDR3 sequence is CASSPTSGMTTEQFF. CDR3 DNA: TGTGCCAGCAGCCCGACTAGCGGGATGACAACTGAGCAGTTCTTC.

The chain carries TRBV7-9 and TRBJ2-1; D is unresolved. The germline CDR1 and CDR2 sequences are SEHNR and FQNEAQ (reference sequence). Deletions cut 2 bases from V and 1 base from J, with 6 bases between. The length of the CDR3 is 14 residues. DNA for the CDR3: TGTGCCAGCAGCTTATCATTTTCCTACAATGAGCAGTTCTTC. Protein: CASSLSFSYNEQFF.

The V call is TRBV6-1, the J call TRBJ1-5; the D is unclear. With 2 bases removed from V and 3 bases from J, the gap between germline ends came to 11 bases. The length of the CDR3 is 15 residues. Looked up from germline, CDR1 is MNHNS and CDR2 is SASEGT. The CDR3 DNA follows: TGTGCCAGCAGTGAATTCGGTAGAATCAATCAGCCCCAGCATTTT. Protein product: CASSEFGRINQPQHF.

The J gene is TRBJ1-5, the V gene TRBV6-5, with 10 bases lining up with TRBD1. This CDR3 comprises 14 residues. The trim removed 10 bases at V and 4 bases at J, leaving 7 bases unmatched. Germline V CDR1 and CDR2: MNHEY, SVGAGI. The CDR3 loop reads CANSTGGKNQPQHF. In DNA, the CDR3 is TGTGCCAACTCGACAGGGGGCAAGAATCAGCCCCAGCATTTT.

V gene TRBV10-3 combines with J gene TRBJ1-5; D is undetermined. V shed 2 bases and J shed 8 bases, with 13 bases lying between them. This CDR3 has 14 amino acids. Germline V gene lookup returns CDR1 ENHRY and CDR2 SYGVKD. DNA for the CDR3: TGTGCCATCAGTGAGGTCGCAGCTCTTGAGCCCCAGCATTTT. It specifies CAISEVAALEPQHF.

A few counts support this clone. The chain has TRBV6-5 and TRBJ2-7; 10 bases map to TRBD1. Germline loops: CDR1 MNHEY, CDR2 SVGAGI. This CDR3 spans 14 amino acids. The trim removed 6 bases at V and 6 bases at J, leaving 8 bases unmatched. This CDR3 is CASRGDRGKGEQYF. For the CDR3, the DNA is TGTGCCAGCAGGGGGGACAGGGGAAAGGGCGAGCAGTACTTC.

The chain couples TRBV3-1 (or the pseudogene TRBV3-2) to TRBJ1-2; possible D gene TRBD1, 6 bases. V lost 0 bases, J lost 8 bases, and 13 bases lay in between. CDR3 length: 14 residues. From germline, CDR1 is LGHDT and CDR2 YNNKEL (reference sequence). CDR3 DNA: TGTGCCAGCAGCCAAGAGGCGGGGGCGCGCGGCTACACCTTC. Translating gives CASSQEAGARGYTF.

CDR3 sequence: CASRGDSSLNQPQHF. CDR3 coding DNA: TGCGCCAGCAGGGGGGACAGCTCCCTCAATCAGCCCCAGCATTTT. This chain joins TRBV4-1 and TRBJ1-5, with 7 bases that match TRBD1. This CDR3 region has 15 residues. The trim removed 6 bases at V and 3 bases at J, leaving 8 bases unmatched. Germline CDR1 is MGHRA and CDR2 is YSYEKL.

V and J are TRBV20-1 and TRBJ2-7; D gene unclear. The CDR3 runs to 11 residues. Germline CDR1 DFQATT, CDR2 SNEGSKA (reference sequence). Trimming stripped 6 bases from V and 4 bases from J, with 10 bases between. The CDR3 protein is CSARPQYEQYF. In DNA form, the CDR3 reads TGCAGTGCCAGACCACAATACGAGCAGTACTTC.

To note about this clone: In the same sample, other DNA sequences code for this CDR3. The V and J genes are TRBV6-1 and TRBJ1-2, with 7 bases identical to TRBD1. The V gene end was trimmed by 2 bases and the J gene end by 3 bases; junction bases not matched to a gene: 0. This CDR3 contains 13 residues. Germline V lookup: CDR1 MNHNS, CDR2 SASEGT. As DNA, the CDR3 is TGTGCCAGCAGTGAACAGGGGGACTATGGCTACACCTTC. Translation gives CASSEQGDYGYTF.

The chain combines TRBV12-3 or TRBV12-4 with TRBJ1-5, with D hard to call. V shed 6 bases and J shed 4 bases, with 10 bases lying between them. This CDR3 region has 13 residues. This chain's CDR3 is CASRPGMNQPQHF. For the CDR3, the DNA is TGTGCCAGCAGACCTGGGATGAATCAGCCCCAGCATTTT.

CDR3 residues: CASAAGGGYGYTF. The CDR3 DNA reads as TGTGCCAGCGCCGCCGGGGGGGGGTATGGCTACACCTTC. The chain uses TRBV5-6 and TRBJ1-2, with D tentatively TRBD1 (5 bases). The V end was cut by 7 bases, the J end by 5 bases, with 15 bases between. CDR3 length: 13 residues. The germline gives CDR1 SGHDT, CDR2 YYEEEE.

The chain carries TRBV19 and TRBJ1-2; D perhaps matches TRBD1 (6 bases). Germline V gene data show CDR1 as LNHDA and CDR2 as SQIVND (reference sequence). V was clipped by 4 bases and J by 4 bases, with 13 bases between them. The CDR3 totals 14 residues. CDR3 residues: CASSSDRSLYGYTF. CDR3 sequence (DNA): TGTGCCAGTAGTAGCGACAGGTCCCTCTATGGCTACACCTTC.

This clone was counted between two and nine times. This sequence joins TRBV18 and TRBJ2-3, with 7 bases matching TRBD2. Germline CDR1 is KGHSH and CDR2 is LQKENI. This CDR3 comprises 13 residues. Losses at the gene ends were 6 bases for V and 3 bases for J; bases not matched to a gene: 3. The CDR3 region is CASSSLATDTQYF. The CDR3 nucleotides are TGTGCCAGCTCGTCACTAGCGACAGATACGCAGTATTTT.

The chain uses TRBV5-1 and TRBJ2-5; no reliable D call. This CDR3 has 13 residues. The germline CDR1 and CDR2 sequences are SGHRS and YFSETQ. V lost 2 bases, J lost 9 bases, and 14 bases lay in between. CDR3 region: CASSFTQERAQYF. The CDR3 DNA follows: TGCGCCAGCAGCTTTACGCAGGAACGGGCCCAGTACTTC.